The sequence of this T cell receptor beta chain was determined in a study of CD4 and CD8 cells across lung adenocarcinoma regions (dated by TCRdb to between 2018 and 2020). Study-wide context: The study compared tumor centers with tumor margins to examine intratumor heterogeneity of the T cell receptor repertoire.

Patients with localized lung adenocarcinoma, a subtype of non-small cell lung cancer, were used as donors. These samples came from the centers of localized lung adenocarcinomas. For TCR repertoire analysis, CD4+ T cells from tumor tissue were profiled separately from CD8+ T cells. Regarding this clonotype: The clone's antigen remains unknown. No qualities accompany the bases; no much larger clone lies one base away.

The method behind the library was PCR. The sequencing machine was a HiSeq X Ten. TCRdb applied fastp at Q25 and MiXCR to the public reads, then kept only in-frame beta chains. Rows with one shared CDR3 protein collapse into an entry with the most common genes and DNA. For this sample there are approximately 7,700 distinct CDR3 sequences; roughly 56% appear just once. Roughly 23% of the sample belongs to the ten largest clones. The V end gives up 3 bases and the J end 9 bases, leaving 7 bases in the junction not matched to a gene. The CDR3 sequence holds 14 residues, the cysteine and phenylalanine included. This entry keeps only the CDR3 DNA: 42 bases, framed from base 1. CDR1 and CDR2 are drawn from the germline V gene: MNHNS, SASEGT.

This sequence uses TRBV6-1 and TRBJ2-2, and TRBD1 matches 7 of the central bases. Sequencing was performed on CD4+ T cells from the center of a lung tumor. Taken with the paper, the label for cell subset or site translates to: tumor center region. The sequence was obtained from a female donor with lung adenocarcinoma. The CD4 and CD8 labels of this study may be unreliable. The nucleotide sequence reads as follows: TGTGCCAGCAGTGAGGGACAGTCTTTGTGGGAGCTGTTTTTT. Its protein reads: CASSEGQSLWELFF.